This T cell receptor (beta chain) was sequenced during a study of control samples from healthy donors and cancer patients. Clones were sequenced by immunoSEQ multiplex PCR, and TCRdb holds only the in-frame ones, with some missing. Of 70,000 to 90,000 clones listed, roughly 90% were seen once; the top ten hold about 1.9%. Deletions cut 6 bases from V and 0 bases from J, with 9 bases between. Germline V gene lookup returns CDR1 LNHDA and CDR2 SQIVND (reference sequence). CDR3 length equals 13 residues. This receptor was obtained from a woman in her sixties with head and neck cancer. The sequenced sample consisted of PBMCs. The chain carries TRBV19 and TRBJ2-7; no firm D call. Here the CDR3 DNA reads TGTGCCAGTAGCCCGGAGAGCTCCTACGAGCAGTACTTC. Amino acids: CASSPESSYEQYF.